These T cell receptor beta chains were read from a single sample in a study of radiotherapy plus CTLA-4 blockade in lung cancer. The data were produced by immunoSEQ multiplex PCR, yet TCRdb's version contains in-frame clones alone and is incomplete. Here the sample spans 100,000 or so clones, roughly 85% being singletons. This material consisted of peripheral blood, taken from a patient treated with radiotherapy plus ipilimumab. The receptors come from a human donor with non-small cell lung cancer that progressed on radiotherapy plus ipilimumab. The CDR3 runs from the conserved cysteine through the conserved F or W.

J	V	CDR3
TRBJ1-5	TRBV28	CASSLPGQPQHF
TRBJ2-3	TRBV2	CASSEGGSPDTQYF
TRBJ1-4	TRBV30	CAWSVQGRGEKLFF
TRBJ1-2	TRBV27	CASSSPSTAIYGYTF
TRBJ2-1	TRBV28	CASSLTASKDNEQFF
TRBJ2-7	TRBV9	CASSVGISGRNLPYEQYF
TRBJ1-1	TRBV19	CASSRPSGQGTNTEAFF
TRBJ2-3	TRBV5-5	CASSASWGTDTQYF
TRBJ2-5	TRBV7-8	CASSSSLWSGEETQYF
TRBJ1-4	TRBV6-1	CASSELEVATNEKLFF